The 25 T cell receptor beta chains below all came from one sample that was sequenced in a study of blood T cell repertoires in COVID-19 (dated by TCRdb to about 2020). Libraries were made using the immunoSEQ multiplex PCR assay. TCRdb re-hosts the immuneACCESS table, in-frame sequences only. Its copies lack some clones; in the studies checked, an unresolved V gene accounts for under half of them, and the cause for the rest is not known. The sample profile shows about 260,000 clones; roughly 79% of them were found once. Approximately 1.9% of the sample is in the top ten clones. What was sequenced was peripheral blood. The receptors stem from a woman older than 75 with acute or convalescent COVID-19.

The genes are TRBV28 and TRBJ2-6; 7 positions agree with TRBD2. CDR3 length: 18 amino acids. CDR1 MDHEN and CDR2 SYDVKM come from the germline V gene. With V trimmed by 1 base and J by 3 bases, 9 bases remained unmatched. The CDR3 protein is CASSLSVAGAVGANVLTF. The CDR3 DNA follows: TGTGCCAGCAGTTTATCGGTTGCGGGAGCGGTTGGGGCCAACGTCCTGACTTTC.

This chain uses TRBV7-2 with TRBJ2-5; 12 nucleotides match TRBD1. The junction had 6 bases not matched to a gene; V was cut back by 5 bases and J by 5 bases. The CDR3 has 15 amino acids. The V gene's germline CDR1 is SGHTA and CDR2 FQGNSA. The CDR3 spells CASSAGTGGRETQYF. CDR3 DNA sequence: TGTGCCAGCAGCGCCGGGACAGGGGGCAGGGAGACCCAGTACTTC.

The V call is TRBV7-9, the J call TRBJ1-3, with D tentatively TRBD1 (6 bases). The CDR3 is 18 amino acids. Trimming pared 2 bases from V and 3 bases from J, leaving 20 bases between. Germline lookup yields CDR1 SEHNR and CDR2 FQNEAQ (reference sequence). In DNA, the CDR3 is TGTGCCAGCAGCTTACACCCCGGGACATCTAAGTATGGAAACACCATATATTTT. It yields the protein CASSLHPGTSKYGNTIYF.

The chain couples TRBV5-4 to TRBJ1-6; TRBD1 aligns across 10 bases. CDR3 length: 15 residues. The germline V gene has CDR1 SGHNT and CDR2 YYREEE (reference sequence). V lost 4 bases to trimming and J lost 7 bases; unmatched junction nucleotides: 5. CDR3 sequence (DNA): TGTGCCAGCAGCGAACGGGACAGGGGAAATTCACCCCTCCACTTT. Encoded protein: CASSERDRGNSPLHF.

The chain recombines TRBV3-1 (or the pseudogene TRBV3-2) with TRBJ2-1; a possible D gene is TRBD2 (8 bases). Between the trimmed V and J ends, which lost 5 bases and 5 bases, there was a span of 16 bases. Looked up from germline, CDR1 is LGHDT and CDR2 is YNNKEL (reference sequence). CDR3 length equals 15 residues. The CDR3 DNA is TGTGCCAGCAGCGCCACGGGAGGGGGCAACAATGAGCAGTTCTTC. This codes for CASSATGGGNNEQFF.

CDR3 in amino acids: CARPDRGHFEQYF. The CDR3 coding sequence is TGTGCCAGACCGGACAGGGGGCACTTCGAGCAGTACTTC. J is TRBJ2-7 and V is TRBV6-5; 11 positions agree with TRBD1. The CDR3 length is 13 residues. The germline V gene has CDR1 MNHEY and CDR2 SVGAGI. With V trimmed by 9 bases and J by 6 bases, 7 bases remained unmatched.

This clone has only one observation. The rearrangement links TRBV6-5 to TRBJ1-1; D not resolved. With 1 base removed from V and 3 bases from J, the gap between germline ends came to 6 bases. This CDR3 has 13 amino acids. Germline V gene sequence: CDR1 MNHEY, CDR2 SVGAGI. This CDR3 reads CASSYYGYTEAFF. CDR3 nucleotides: TGTGCCAGCAGTTACTACGGGTACACTGAAGCTTTCTTT.

The chain uses TRBV18 and TRBJ1-2, with D hard to call. The CDR3 loop spans 13 amino acids. Germline CDR1 is KGHSH and CDR2 is LQKENI. V lost 3 bases to trimming and J lost 4 bases, with 9 bases between them. The CDR3, as DNA: TGTGCCAGCTCACCCCCGGTTTCCTATGGCTACACCTTC. This codes for CASSPPVSYGYTF.

The rearrangement links TRBV28 to TRBJ2-7; D perhaps matches TRBD1 (5 bases). The CDR3 runs 14 residues. Germline assignment: CDR1 MDHEN and CDR2 SYDVKM. Trimming removed 3 bases at V and 6 bases at J, with 15 bases between. The CDR3 here is CASSFSGPIPEQYF. CDR3 nucleotide sequence: TGTGCCAGCAGTTTTTCAGGGCCGATCCCCGAGCAGTACTTC.

The genes are TRBV5-5 and TRBJ1-4, with TRBD1 matching over 7 bases. Germline V gene sequence: CDR1 SGHKS, CDR2 YYEKEE (reference sequence). After removal of 6 bases from V and 6 bases from J, the junction contained 8 bases not matched to a gene. CDR3 length: 14 amino acids. This CDR3 reads CASTWDRSDEKLFF. Here the CDR3 DNA reads TGTGCCAGCACCTGGGACAGAAGTGATGAAAAACTGTTTTTT.

The CDR3 spells CATSETGGTEAFF. CDR3 bases: TGTGCCACCAGTGAGACAGGGGGCACTGAAGCTTTCTTT. This chain connects TRBV24-1 to TRBJ1-1; 9 bases agree with TRBD1. Per germline, CDR1 KGHDR and CDR2 SFDVKD. The CDR3 runs 13 residues. With 4 bases clipped from V and 4 bases from J, the junction kept 0 bases outside the gene matches.

The gene calls are TRBV7-2 and TRBJ2-1; D might be TRBD2 (7 bases). Trimming removed 0 bases from V and 4 bases from J, with 19 bases in between. Germline V gene lookup returns CDR1 SGHTA and CDR2 FQGNSA. This CDR3 contains 18 residues. The CDR3 DNA is TGTGCCAGCAGCTTAGCCGGAGGGGAGGGAGGGGGTTACAATGAGCAGTTCTTC. It codes for CASSLAGGEGGGYNEQFF.

The chain recombines TRBV7-3 with TRBJ2-3, with 10 bases matching TRBD2. CDR3 length equals 17 residues. V lost 3 bases, J lost 4 bases, and 10 bases stayed unmatched. Germline CDR1 reads SGHTA; CDR2 reads FQGTGA. The CDR3, as DNA: TGTGCCAGCAGCTTTGGCGTGGTAGCGGGGGGCCCAGATACGCAGTATTTT. This sequence encodes CASSFGVVAGGPDTQYF. Supplemented by reference TRBV7-3 and TRBJ2-3, the full variable domain reads GAGVSQTPSNKVTEKGKYVELRCDPISGHTALYWYRQSLGQGPEFLIYFQGTGAADDSGLPNDRFFAVRPEGSVSTLKIQRTERGDSAVYLCASSFGVVAGGPDTQYFGPGTRLTVL.

V gene TRBV12-3 or TRBV12-4 combines with J gene TRBJ2-5; maybe TRBD1 (5 bases). Trimming removed 8 bases from V and 7 bases from J, with 17 bases in between. This CDR3 region has 13 residues. CDR3 residues: CASAAPGYGTQYF. CDR3 sequence (DNA): TGTGCCAGCGCTGCCCCAGGGTATGGGACCCAGTACTTC.

The gene calls are TRBV7-2 and TRBJ2-7; TRBD2 agrees at 11 bases. This CDR3 comprises 17 residues. Trimming at V came to 1 base and at J to 6 bases, leaving 11 bases not matched to a gene. CDR1 and CDR2 from the germline V gene are SGHTA and FQGNSA. In nucleotides, the CDR3 is TGTGCCAGCAGCTTAGTTGGGCCCGGGACTAGCGGAGTCGAGCAGTACTTC. Its protein is CASSLVGPGTSGVEQYF.

This chain uses TRBV28 with TRBJ2-7; D may be TRBD1 (6 bases). This CDR3 spans 15 amino acids. Trimming removed 1 base from V and 6 bases from J, with 16 bases in between. Germline V CDR1 and CDR2: MDHEN, SYDVKM. The CDR3 loop is CASSLSGRGRSEQYF. In nucleotides, the CDR3 is TGTGCCAGCAGTTTATCTGGCAGGGGTAGGAGCGAGCAGTACTTC.

The chain is built from TRBV28 and TRBJ2-3; TRBD2 matches 12 bases. J was trimmed by 3 bases and V by 7 bases; bases with no gene match: 17. Per germline, CDR1 MDHEN and CDR2 SYDVKM. This CDR3 contains 19 residues. The CDR3, as DNA: TGTGCCAGCACCGACCGGGGGGCCGGGACTAGCGGGTTTACAGATACGCAGTATTTT. It is translated as CASTDRGAGTSGFTDTQYF.

The J gene is TRBJ2-2, the V gene TRBV5-5, with 8 bases identical to TRBD2. Trimming at V came to 0 bases and at J to 5 bases, leaving 6 bases not matched to a gene. Germline loops: CDR1 SGHKS, CDR2 YYEKEE (reference sequence). There are 16 residues in the CDR3. DNA of the CDR3: TGTGCCAGCAGCTTGGGTGCAACTAGCGGTACCGGGGAGCTGTTTTTT. Protein sequence: CASSLGATSGTGELFF.

The gene calls are TRBV5-1 and TRBJ1-6; 7 bases are a match to TRBD1. J was trimmed by 9 bases and V by 5 bases; bases with no gene match: 2. The length of the CDR3 is 12 residues. The germline V gene has CDR1 SGHRS and CDR2 YFSETQ. Written as DNA, the CDR3 is TGCGCCAGCAGTACAGGGGTTTCACCCCTCCACTTT. It translates to CASSTGVSPLHF.

The chain recombines TRBV10-3 with TRBJ1-1; 7 nucleotides agree with TRBD1. Trimming at V came to 4 bases and at J to 1 base, leaving 12 bases not matched to a gene. This CDR3 is 17 amino acids long. Germline V gene data show CDR1 as ENHRY and CDR2 as SYGVKD. The DNA for the CDR3 is TGTGCCATCAGTGTAAGTCAGGGCCAGGGGGGGAACACTGAAGCTTTCTTT. Its translation is CAISVSQGQGGNTEAFF.

The chain is built from TRBV9 and TRBJ2-2; D is perhaps TRBD2 (6 bases). The CDR3 sequence is 14 residues long. Trimming removed 6 bases at V and 5 bases at J, with 14 bases between. The germline V gene has CDR1 SGDLS and CDR2 YYNGEE. Written as DNA, the CDR3 is TGTGCCAGCATGCGGGGTGATTCGACCGGGGAGCTGTTTTTT. It specifies CASMRGDSTGELFF.

This chain links TRBV6-5 with TRBJ2-7; 9 nucleotides line up with TRBD1. This CDR3 has 13 amino acids. V lost 5 bases and J lost 4; bases outside the gene matches: 3. CDR1 MNHEY and CDR2 SVGAGI come from the germline V gene. CDR3 residues: CASSRGTGYEQYF. The CDR3 DNA reads as TGTGCCAGCAGTCGAGGGACAGGGTACGAGCAGTACTTC.

The chain has TRBV7-2 and TRBJ2-7; 9 nucleotides match TRBD1. The CDR3 is 15 amino acids. V lost 4 bases to trimming and J lost 5 bases; unmatched junction nucleotides: 9. Germline V gives CDR1 SGHTA, CDR2 FQGNSA. CDR3 loop: CASSSYGTGQHEQYF. CDR3 DNA sequence: TGTGCCAGCAGCTCCTACGGGACAGGGCAACACGAGCAGTACTTC.

The V call is TRBV23-1, the J call TRBJ1-1; D might be TRBD1 (6 bases). TRBV23-1 is designated an ORF whose function remains uncertain. The V and J ends lost 4 bases and 0 bases respectively, with 21 bases between them. This CDR3 comprises 18 residues. CDR3 sequence (DNA): TGCGCCAGCAGTCGACACAGGGCGTCCCCCATCATGAACACTGAAGCTTTCTTT. The encoded protein is CASSRHRASPIMNTEAFF.

As for this clone: The junction shows a germline mismatch at one end, possibly a read error. V is TRBV9 and J is TRBJ2-7; 8 positions agree with TRBD2. Germline V gene lookup returns CDR1 SGDLS and CDR2 YYNGEE. The CDR3 has 14 residues. CDR3 region: CASSVEASGHLLRF. CDR3 DNA: TGTGCCAGCAGCGTAGAGGCTAGCGGGCACTTGCTCCGATTC.